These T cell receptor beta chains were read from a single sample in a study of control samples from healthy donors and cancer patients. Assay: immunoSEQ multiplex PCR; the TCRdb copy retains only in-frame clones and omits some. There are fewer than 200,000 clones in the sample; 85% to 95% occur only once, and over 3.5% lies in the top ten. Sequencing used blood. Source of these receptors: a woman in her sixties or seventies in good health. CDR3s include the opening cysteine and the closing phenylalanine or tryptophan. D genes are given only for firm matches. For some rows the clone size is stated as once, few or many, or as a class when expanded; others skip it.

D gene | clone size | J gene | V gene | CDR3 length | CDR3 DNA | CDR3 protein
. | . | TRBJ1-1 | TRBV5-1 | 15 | TGCGCCAGCAGCTTGGGACCAGGGGATGGCACTGAAGCTTTCTTT | CASSLGPGDGTEAFF
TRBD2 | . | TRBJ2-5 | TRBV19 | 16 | TGTGCCAGTAGTATTGGGTCCCGGACTAGCCGAGAGACCCAGTACTTC | CASSIGSRTSRETQYF
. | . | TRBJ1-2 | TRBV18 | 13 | TGTGCCAGCTCACCAGACAGAGACTATGGCTACACCTTC | CASSPDRDYGYTF
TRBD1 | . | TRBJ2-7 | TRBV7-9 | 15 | TGTGCCAGCAGCTCGATTGACAGGGGGCAGGTGAGGCAGTACTTC | CASSSIDRGQVRQYF
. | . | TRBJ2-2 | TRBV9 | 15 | TGTGCCAGCAGCGTTTCGGGATTGAACACCGGGGAGCTGTTTTTT | CASSVSGLNTGELFF
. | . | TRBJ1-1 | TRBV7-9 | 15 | TGTGCCAGCAGCTTTGGCGGGGCGGGGGGCACTGAAGCTTTCTTT | CASSFGGAGGTEAFF
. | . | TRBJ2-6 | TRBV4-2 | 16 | TGTGCCAGCAGCCAAGTCCCGATCTCTGGGGCCAACGTCCTGACTTTC | CASSQVPISGANVLTF
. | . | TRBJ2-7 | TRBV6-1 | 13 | TGTGCCAGCAGTGACGACATGACCTACGAGCAGTACTTC | CASSDDMTYEQYF
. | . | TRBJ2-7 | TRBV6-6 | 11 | TGTGCCAGCAGTAGCGCCTACGAGCAGTACTTC | CASSSAYEQYF
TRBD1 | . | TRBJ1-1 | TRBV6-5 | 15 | TGTGCCACTCAGGTGGACAGGGCAGGGATCACTGAAGCTTTCTTT | CATQVDRAGITEAFF
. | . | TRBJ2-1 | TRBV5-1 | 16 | TGCGCCAGCAGCTTGAGGGGATCCCCGGAGACCAATGAGCAGTTCTTC | CASSLRGSPETNEQFF
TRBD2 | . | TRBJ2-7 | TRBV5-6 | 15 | TGTGCCAGCAGCCCCTGGTCTCTAGCGGGGCTCGAGCAGTACTTC | CASSPWSLAGLEQYF
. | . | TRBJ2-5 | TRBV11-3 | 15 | TGTGCCAGCAGCTCATCGGGTCAGCCCCAAGAGACCCAGTACTTC | CASSSSGQPQETQYF
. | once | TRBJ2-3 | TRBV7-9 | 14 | TGTGCCAGCCGTAGACGGGGGACGGCGGATACGCAGTATTTT | CASRRRGTADTQYF
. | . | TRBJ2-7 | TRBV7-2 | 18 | TGTGCCAGCAGCACCAGAGCGGGTATATCACCGTTTTCCTACGAGCAGTACTTC | CASSTRAGISPFSYEQYF
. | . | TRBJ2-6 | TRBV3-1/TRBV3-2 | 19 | TGTGCCAGCAGCCACGACAGAGAAGATCTTTACTCTGGGGCCAACGTCCTGACTTTC | CASSHDREDLYSGANVLTF
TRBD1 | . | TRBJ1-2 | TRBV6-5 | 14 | TGTGCCAGCAAATATCAGGGGGTTTCTGGGGGCTACACCTTC | CASKYQGVSGGYTF
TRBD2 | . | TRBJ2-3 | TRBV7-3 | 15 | TGTGCCAGCAGCTCAACGGGGGGGACCGCAGATACGCAGTATTTT | CASSSTGGTADTQYF
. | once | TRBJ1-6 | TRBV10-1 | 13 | TGCGCCAGCAGTGAGTCTGGGAGGTCACCCCTCCACTTT | CASSESGRSPLHF
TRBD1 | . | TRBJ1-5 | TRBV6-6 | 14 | TGTGCCAGCAGTGAGGACAGGGACAATCAGCCCCAGCATTTT | CASSEDRDNQPQHF
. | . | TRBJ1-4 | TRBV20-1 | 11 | TGCAGTGCTAGAGGGGGCAGGGGATCGTTTTTT | CSARGGRGSFF
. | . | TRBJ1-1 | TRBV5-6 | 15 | TGTGCCAGCAGCTCATCCCTAGGGGCGAACACTGAAGCTTTCTTT | CASSSSLGANTEAFF
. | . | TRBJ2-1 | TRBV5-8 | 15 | TGTGCCAGCAGCTTGGTAGGGCAGGGAAGGAATGAGCAGTTCTTC | CASSLVGQGRNEQFF
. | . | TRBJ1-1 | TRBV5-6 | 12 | TGTGCCAGCAGCTTGTATAGCACTGAAGCTTTCTTT | CASSLYSTEAFF
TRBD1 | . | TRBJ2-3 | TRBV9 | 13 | TGTGCCAGCAACCAGGGGGCCTCAGATACGCAGTATTTT | CASNQGASDTQYF
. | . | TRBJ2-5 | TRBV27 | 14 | TGTGCCAGCAGTTTATTTGAGGGGCAAGAGACCCAGTACTTC | CASSLFEGQETQYF
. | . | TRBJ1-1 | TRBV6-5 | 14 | TGTGCCAGCAGTTACACAGGGCTCCCCACTGAAGCTTTCTTT | CASSYTGLPTEAFF
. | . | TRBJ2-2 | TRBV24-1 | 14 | TGTGCCACCAGTGATTTCAGTAACACCGGGGAGCTGTTTTTT | CATSDFSNTGELFF
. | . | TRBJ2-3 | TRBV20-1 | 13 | TGCAGTGCTAGTGACCCGCAGACAGATACGCAGTATTTT | CSASDPQTDTQYF
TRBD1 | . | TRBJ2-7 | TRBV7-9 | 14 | TGTGCCAGCAGCTTAGGGACAGGAACCTACGAGCAGTACTTC | CASSLGTGTYEQYF
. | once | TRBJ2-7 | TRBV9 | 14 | TGTGCCAGCAGCGACAGGGTCTCGTCACACGAGCAGTACTTC | CASSDRVSSHEQYF